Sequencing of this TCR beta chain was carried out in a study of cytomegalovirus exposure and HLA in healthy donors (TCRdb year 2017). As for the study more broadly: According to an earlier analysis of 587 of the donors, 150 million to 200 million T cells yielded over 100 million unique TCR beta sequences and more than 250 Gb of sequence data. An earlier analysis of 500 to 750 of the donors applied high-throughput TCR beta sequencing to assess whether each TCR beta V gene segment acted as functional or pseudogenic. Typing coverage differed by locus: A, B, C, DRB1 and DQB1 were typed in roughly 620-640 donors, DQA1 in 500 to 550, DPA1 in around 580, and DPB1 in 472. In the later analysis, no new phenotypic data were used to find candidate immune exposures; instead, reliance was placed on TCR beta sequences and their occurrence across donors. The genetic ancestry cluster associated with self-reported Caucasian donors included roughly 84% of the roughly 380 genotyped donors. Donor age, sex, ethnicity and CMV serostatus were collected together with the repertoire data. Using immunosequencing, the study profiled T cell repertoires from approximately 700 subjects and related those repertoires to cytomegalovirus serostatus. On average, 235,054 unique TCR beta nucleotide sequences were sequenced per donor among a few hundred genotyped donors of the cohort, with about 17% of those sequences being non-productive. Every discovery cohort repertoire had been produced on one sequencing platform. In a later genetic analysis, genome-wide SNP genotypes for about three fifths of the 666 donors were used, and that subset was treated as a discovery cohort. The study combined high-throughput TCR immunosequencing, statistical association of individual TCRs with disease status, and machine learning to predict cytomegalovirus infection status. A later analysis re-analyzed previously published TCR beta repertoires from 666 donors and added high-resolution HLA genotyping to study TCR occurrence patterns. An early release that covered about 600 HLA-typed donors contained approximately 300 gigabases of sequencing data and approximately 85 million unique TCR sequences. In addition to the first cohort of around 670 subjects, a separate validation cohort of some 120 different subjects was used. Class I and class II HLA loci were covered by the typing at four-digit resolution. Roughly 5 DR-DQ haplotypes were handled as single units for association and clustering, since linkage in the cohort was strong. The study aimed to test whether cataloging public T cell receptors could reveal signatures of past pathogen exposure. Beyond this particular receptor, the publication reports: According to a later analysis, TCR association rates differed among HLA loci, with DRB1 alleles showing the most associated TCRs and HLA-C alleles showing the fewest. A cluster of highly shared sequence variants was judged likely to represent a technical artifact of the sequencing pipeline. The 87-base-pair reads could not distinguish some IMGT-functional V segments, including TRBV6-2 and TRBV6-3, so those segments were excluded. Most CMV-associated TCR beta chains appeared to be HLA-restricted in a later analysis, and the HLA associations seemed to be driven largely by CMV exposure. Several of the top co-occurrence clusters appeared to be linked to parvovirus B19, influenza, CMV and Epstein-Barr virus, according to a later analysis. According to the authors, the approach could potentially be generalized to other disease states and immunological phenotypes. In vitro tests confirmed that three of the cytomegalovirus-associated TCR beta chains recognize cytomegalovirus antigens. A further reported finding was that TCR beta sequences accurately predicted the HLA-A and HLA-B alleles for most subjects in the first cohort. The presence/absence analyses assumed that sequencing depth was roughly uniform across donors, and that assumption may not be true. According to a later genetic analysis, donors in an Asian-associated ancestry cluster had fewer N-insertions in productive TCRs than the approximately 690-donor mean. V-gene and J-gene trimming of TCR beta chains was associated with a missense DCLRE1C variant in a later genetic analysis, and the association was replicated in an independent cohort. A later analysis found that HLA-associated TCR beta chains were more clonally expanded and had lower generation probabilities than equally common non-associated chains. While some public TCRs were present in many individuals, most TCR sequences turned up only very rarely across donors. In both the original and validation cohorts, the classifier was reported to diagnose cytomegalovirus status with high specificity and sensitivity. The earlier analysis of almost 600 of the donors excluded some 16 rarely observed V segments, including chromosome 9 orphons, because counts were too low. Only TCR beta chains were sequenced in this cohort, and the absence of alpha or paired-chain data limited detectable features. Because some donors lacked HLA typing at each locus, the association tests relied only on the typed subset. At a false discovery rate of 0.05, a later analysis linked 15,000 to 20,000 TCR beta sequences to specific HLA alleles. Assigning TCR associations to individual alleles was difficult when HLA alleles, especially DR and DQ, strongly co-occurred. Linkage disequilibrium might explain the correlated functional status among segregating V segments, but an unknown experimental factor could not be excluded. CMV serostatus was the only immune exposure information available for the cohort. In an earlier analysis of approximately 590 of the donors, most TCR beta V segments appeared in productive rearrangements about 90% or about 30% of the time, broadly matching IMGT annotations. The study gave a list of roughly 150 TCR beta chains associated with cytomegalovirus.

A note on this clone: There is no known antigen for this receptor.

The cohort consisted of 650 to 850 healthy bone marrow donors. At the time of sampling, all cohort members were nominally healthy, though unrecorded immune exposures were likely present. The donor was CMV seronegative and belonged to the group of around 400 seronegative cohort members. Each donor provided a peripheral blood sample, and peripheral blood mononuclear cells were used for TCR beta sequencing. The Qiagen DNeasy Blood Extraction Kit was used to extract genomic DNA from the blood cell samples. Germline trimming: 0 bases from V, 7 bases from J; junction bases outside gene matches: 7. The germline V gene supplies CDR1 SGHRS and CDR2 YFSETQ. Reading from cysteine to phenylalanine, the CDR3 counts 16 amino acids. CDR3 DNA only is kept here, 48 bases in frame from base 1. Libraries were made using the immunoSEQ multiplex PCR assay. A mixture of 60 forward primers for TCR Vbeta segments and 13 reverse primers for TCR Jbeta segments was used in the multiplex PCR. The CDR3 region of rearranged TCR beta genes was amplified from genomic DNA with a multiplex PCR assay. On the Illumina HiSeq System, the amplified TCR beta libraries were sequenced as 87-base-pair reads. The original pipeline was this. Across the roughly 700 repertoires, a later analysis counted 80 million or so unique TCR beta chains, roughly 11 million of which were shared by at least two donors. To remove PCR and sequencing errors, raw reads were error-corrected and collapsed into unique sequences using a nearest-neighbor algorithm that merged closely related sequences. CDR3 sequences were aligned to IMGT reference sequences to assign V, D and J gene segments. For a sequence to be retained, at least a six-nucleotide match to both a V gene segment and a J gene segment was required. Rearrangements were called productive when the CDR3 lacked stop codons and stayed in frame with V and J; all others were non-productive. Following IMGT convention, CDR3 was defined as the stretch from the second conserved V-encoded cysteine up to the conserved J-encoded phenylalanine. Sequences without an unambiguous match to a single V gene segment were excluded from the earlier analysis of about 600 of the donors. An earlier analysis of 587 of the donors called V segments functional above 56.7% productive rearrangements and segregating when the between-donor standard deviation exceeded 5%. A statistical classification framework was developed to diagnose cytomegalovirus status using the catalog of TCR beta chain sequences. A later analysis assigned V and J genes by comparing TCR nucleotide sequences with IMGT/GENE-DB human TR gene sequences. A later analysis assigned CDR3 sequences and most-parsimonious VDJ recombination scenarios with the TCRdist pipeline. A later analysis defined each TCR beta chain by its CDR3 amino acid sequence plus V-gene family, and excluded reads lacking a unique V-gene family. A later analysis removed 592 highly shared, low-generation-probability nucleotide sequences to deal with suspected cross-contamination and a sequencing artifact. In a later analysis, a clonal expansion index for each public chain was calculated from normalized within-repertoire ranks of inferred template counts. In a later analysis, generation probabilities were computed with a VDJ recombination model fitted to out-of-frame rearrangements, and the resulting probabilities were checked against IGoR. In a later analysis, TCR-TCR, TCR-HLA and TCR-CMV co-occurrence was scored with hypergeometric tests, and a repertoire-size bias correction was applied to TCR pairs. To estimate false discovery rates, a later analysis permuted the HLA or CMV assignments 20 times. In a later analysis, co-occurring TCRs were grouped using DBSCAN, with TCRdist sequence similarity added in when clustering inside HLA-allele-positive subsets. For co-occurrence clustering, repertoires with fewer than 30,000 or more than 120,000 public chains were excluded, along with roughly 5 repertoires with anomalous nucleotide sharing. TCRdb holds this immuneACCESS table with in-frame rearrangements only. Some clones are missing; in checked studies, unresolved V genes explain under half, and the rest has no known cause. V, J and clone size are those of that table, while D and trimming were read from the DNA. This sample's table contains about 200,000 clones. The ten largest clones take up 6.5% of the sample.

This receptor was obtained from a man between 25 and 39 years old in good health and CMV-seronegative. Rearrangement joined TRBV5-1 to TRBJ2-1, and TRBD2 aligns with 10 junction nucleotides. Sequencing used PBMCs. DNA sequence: TGCGCCAGCAGCTTGGGGACTAGCGGACGGGGAAATGAGCAGTTCTTC. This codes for CASSLGTSGRGNEQFF.